The 23 T cell receptor beta chains below come from one sample, sequenced in a study of cytomegalovirus exposure and HLA in healthy donors. TCRdb keeps only in-frame clones here, not all; method: immunoSEQ multiplex PCR. This table holds 60,000 to 65,000 clones, 90% to 95% found once. Sequencing was carried out using PBMCs. These receptors all stem from a young woman in good health and CMV-seropositive.

The chain recombines TRBV6-1 with TRBJ2-7, with D tentatively TRBD2 (6 bases). The CDR3 loop spans 15 amino acids. CDR1 MNHNS and CDR2 SASEGT come from the germline V gene. Trimming took 6 bases from V and 0 from J, leaving 15 bases between them. The CDR3 DNA follows: TGTGCCAGCAGACCTCCGGGACTTAGCTCCTACGAGCAGTACTTC. Its translation: CASRPPGLSSYEQYF.

The rearrangement joins TRBV15 to TRBJ2-3; 7 nucleotides match TRBD2. The CDR3 totals 15 residues. Trimming took 0 bases from V and 2 from J; bases not matched to a gene: 2. Germline-derived CDR1 and CDR2 are LNHNV and YYDKDF (reference sequence). DNA of the CDR3: TGTGCCACCAGCAGAGAGGGGGGGGACACAGATACGCAGTATTTT. This translates into CATSREGGDTDTQYF.

The V gene is TRBV5-1, the J gene TRBJ2-7, with 8 bases aligning to TRBD2. CDR3 length: 15 amino acids. The V and J ends lost 4 bases and 3 bases, in that order; junction bases with no gene match: 9. Germline V gene lookup returns CDR1 SGHRS and CDR2 YFSETQ. The CDR3 DNA follows: TGCGCCAGCAGCCCCAATTCGGGACTAGACTACGAGCAGTACTTC. Encoded protein: CASSPNSGLDYEQYF. The variable domain in full, with the rest retrieved from reference TRBV5-1 and TRBJ2-7, is KAGVTQTPRYLIKTRGQQVTLSCSPISGHRSVSWYQQTPGQGLQFLFEYFSETQRNKGNFPGRFSGRQFSNSRSEMNVSTLELGDSALYLCASSPNSGLDYEQYFGPGTRLTVT.

The rearrangement links TRBV6-5 to TRBJ1-5, with a tentative D call TRBD1 (6 bases). The germline V and J ends were trimmed by 2 bases and 3 bases, with 11 bases remaining between them. The CDR3 loop spans 15 amino acids. Per germline, CDR1 MNHEY and CDR2 SVGAGI. CDR3 protein: CASSYDGTPNQPQHF. In DNA form, the CDR3 reads TGTGCCAGCAGTTACGATGGGACACCCAATCAGCCCCAGCATTTT.

The CDR3 reads CAIQDTMNTEAFF. CDR3 nucleotides: TGTGCCATCCAGGATACGATGAACACTGAAGCTTTCTTT. The chain joins TRBV19 to TRBJ1-1, with D unresolved. V lost 10 bases and J lost 0, with 12 bases in between. This CDR3 region has 13 residues. From germline, CDR1 is LNHDA and CDR2 SQIVND (reference sequence).

The rearrangement joins TRBV4-3 to TRBJ2-7; tentatively, D is TRBD2 (7 bases). The length of the CDR3 is 16 residues. Trimming left V 0 bases short and J 5 bases short, with 17 bases between. Per germline, CDR1 LGHNA and CDR2 YSLEER. DNA of the CDR3: TGCGCCAGCAGCCAAGATTTGTCGGGGGGCCCCAACGAGCAGTACTTC. Residues: CASSQDLSGGPNEQYF.

The chain is built from TRBV5-1 and TRBJ2-5; a possible D gene is TRBD1 (5 bases). Germline V gene lookup returns CDR1 SGHRS and CDR2 YFSETQ. This CDR3 region has 14 residues. The V end lost 1 base, the J end lost 5 bases, and 12 bases lay between the germline ends. The CDR3 DNA reads TGCGCCAGCAGCTTGATGTCGACAGAGGAGACCCAGTACTTC. Translated: CASSLMSTEETQYF.

The chain carries TRBV18 and TRBJ2-5; D may be TRBD2 (6 bases). Between the trimmed V and J ends, which lost 1 base and 2 bases, there was a span of 11 bases. The CDR3 is 15 amino acids. Germline V gene lookup returns CDR1 KGHSH and CDR2 LQKENI. CDR3 amino acids: CASSPRPGTQETQYF. The CDR3 DNA reads as TGTGCCAGCTCACCACGTCCGGGGACTCAAGAGACCCAGTACTTC.

Concerning this clone: The DNA is left out, because the CDR3 cannot be placed on it with certainty; the CDR3 is given as TCRdb lists it. J is TRBJ2-1 and V is TRBV6-5; no check of the table's D call, TRBD2, against the DNA was made. Germline CDR1 and CDR2: MNHEY and SVGAGI. 14 amino acids form the CDR3, both terminal residues included. CDR3 loop: CASSSSGGYNEQFF.

This CDR3 reads CASSWGLAGSNEQFF. In nucleotides, the CDR3 is TGTGCCAGCAGCTGGGGGCTAGCGGGAAGTAATGAGCAGTTCTTC. V and J are TRBV27 and TRBJ2-1; 9 bases are shared with TRBD2. Germline-derived CDR1 and CDR2 are MNHEY and SMNVEV (reference sequence). CDR3 size: 15 residues. V was pared by 6 bases and J by 7 bases, with 10 bases of the junction left unmatched.

The rearrangement joins TRBV28 to TRBJ1-2, with 7 bases matching TRBD1. V shed 7 bases, J shed 2 bases, and the junction held 4 bases outside the gene matches. The CDR3 has 13 residues. Germline-derived CDR1 and CDR2 are MDHEN and SYDVKM. This chain's CDR3 is CASMRGRNYGYTF. In nucleotides, the CDR3 is TGTGCCAGCATGAGGGGGCGGAACTATGGCTACACCTTC.

The CDR3 sequence: CASSPQDRLGVSGGFF. CDR3 nucleotide sequence: TGCGCCAGCAGCCCCCAGGACAGGCTGGGGGTATCAGGAGGGTTCTTC. The chain uses TRBV5-1 and TRBJ2-1; 7 bases are a match to TRBD1. Per germline, CDR1 SGHRS and CDR2 YFSETQ. This CDR3 comprises 16 residues. V shed 4 bases, J shed 15 bases, and the junction held 22 bases outside the gene matches. The variable domain in full, completed from reference TRBV5-1 and TRBJ2-1, reads KAGVTQTPRYLIKTRGQQVTLSCSPISGHRSVSWYQQTPGQGLQFLFEYFSETQRNKGNFPGRFSGRQFSNSRSEMNVSTLELGDSALYLCASSPQDRLGVSGGFFGPGTRLTVL.

V gene TRBV11-1 combines with J gene TRBJ2-7; maybe TRBD1 (6 bases). The CDR3 is made up of 13 amino acids. The V end lost 0 bases, the J end lost 7 bases, and 10 bases lay between the germline ends. CDR1 SGHAT and CDR2 FQDESV come from the germline V gene (reference sequence). This CDR3 reads CASSLAVGAEQYF. The DNA for the CDR3 is TGTGCCAGCAGCTTAGCAGTGGGGGCTGAGCAGTACTTC.

V and J are TRBV28 and TRBJ1-1; D unresolved. The CDR3 is 11 residues long. V lost 2 bases and J lost 9, with 7 bases in between. Looked up from germline, CDR1 is MDHEN and CDR2 is SYDVKM. DNA of the CDR3: TGTGCCAGCAGTTTAGTGCAGAAAGCTTTCTTT. Translation: CASSLVQKAFF.

CDR3 sequence reads: CASSPGTDSNYGYTF. CDR3 nucleotides: TGTGCCAGCTCACCAGGGACAGATTCTAACTATGGCTACACCTTC. The gene calls are TRBV18 and TRBJ1-2; 7 positions match TRBD1. Germline values: CDR1 KGHSH, CDR2 LQKENI. Germline trimming cut 2 bases from V and 0 bases from J; bases unmatched to any gene: 3. This CDR3 is 15 amino acids long.

This clone is a singleton in its sample. The rearrangement links TRBV29-1 to TRBJ1-1; tentatively, D is TRBD1 (6 bases). Germline assignment: CDR1 SQVTM and CDR2 ANQGSEA. This CDR3 is 15 amino acids long. V was pared by 7 bases and J by 9 bases, with 27 bases between. CDR3 sequence (DNA): TGCAGCGCGTGCACCTACCGGGCCCCAGGGGCGCAAGCTTTCTTT. Amino acid sequence: CSACTYRAPGAQAFF.

The chain uses TRBV20-1 and TRBJ2-5; no definite D call. V lost 6 bases to trimming and J lost 5 bases, with 10 bases between them. There are 11 residues in the CDR3. From germline, CDR1 is DFQATT and CDR2 SNEGSKA (reference sequence). The CDR3 DNA is TGCAGTGCCCGGGTCGGCGAGACCCAGTACTTC. Encoded protein: CSARVGETQYF.

V usage is TRBV14 and J usage is TRBJ1-2; D is perhaps TRBD1 (6 bases). CDR1 SGHDN and CDR2 FVKESK come from the germline V gene. The CDR3 contains 15 residues. V shed 1 base and J shed 2 bases, with 11 bases lying between them. The CDR3 is CASSQGGGANYGYTF. In DNA, the CDR3 is TGTGCCAGCAGCCAAGGAGGGGGGGCCAACTATGGCTACACCTTC.

The chain is built from TRBV6-1 and TRBJ2-7; D gene ambiguous. The CDR3 is 13 residues long. The V end was cut by 5 bases, the J end by 1 base, with 9 bases between. Germline CDR1 is MNHNS and CDR2 is SASEGT. In nucleotides, the CDR3 is TGTGCCAGCAGTCGTCCTCTTTCCTACGAGCAGTACTTC. As protein: CASSRPLSYEQYF.

The chain links TRBV7-2 to TRBJ1-1; D is undetermined. The CDR3 loop spans 14 amino acids. From germline, CDR1 is SGHTA and CDR2 FQGNSA. Trimming pared 3 bases from V and 5 bases from J, leaving 13 bases between. The DNA for the CDR3 is TGTGCCAGCAGCTTCGGGGTCTCCGGGACTGAAGCTTTCTTT. This sequence encodes CASSFGVSGTEAFF.

V usage is TRBV11-2 and J usage is TRBJ2-3, with D possibly being TRBD1 (7 bases). CDR3 length: 18 residues. V lost 5 bases to trimming and J lost 5 bases, with 26 bases between them. Per germline, CDR1 SGHAT and CDR2 FQNNGV. CDR3 DNA sequence: TGTGCCAGCAGCACGTGGACAGGTCTTTTCGGGAGTGGAGATACGCAGTATTTT. Amino acid sequence: CASSTWTGLFGSGDTQYF.

The chain combines TRBV5-1 with TRBJ1-3, with D unclear. Looked up from germline, CDR1 is SGHRS and CDR2 is YFSETQ. This CDR3 comprises 15 residues. The germline V and J ends were trimmed by 0 bases and 2 bases, with 9 bases remaining between them. The CDR3 coding sequence is TGCGCCAGCAGCTTGGCAGGTATAACTGGAAACACCATATATTTT. Its protein is CASSLAGITGNTIYF. Looking up the rest from reference TRBV5-1 and TRBJ1-3 gives the full variable domain: KAGVTQTPRYLIKTRGQQVTLSCSPISGHRSVSWYQQTPGQGLQFLFEYFSETQRNKGNFPGRFSGRQFSNSRSEMNVSTLELGDSALYLCASSLAGITGNTIYFGEGSWLTVV.

V usage is TRBV6-1 and J usage is TRBJ2-5; TRBD2 matches 8 bases. The CDR3 contains 15 residues. Trimming cost V 1 base and J 5 bases; bases outside gene matches: 6. Germline CDR1 reads MNHNS; CDR2 reads SASEGT. The CDR3: CASSEGAGEYETQYF. The CDR3 DNA sequence: TGTGCCAGCAGTGAAGGAGCGGGAGAATACGAGACCCAGTACTTC.